Listed below are T cell receptor beta chains from one sample, sequenced in a study of T cells in Graves' hyperthyroidism and ophthalmopathy. Via MiXCR, TCRdb re-called the multiplex PCR reads, giving one row per CDR3 protein. The sample shows 500,000 to 650,000 distinct CDR3 sequences, 17% of them seen only once. Sequenced input: blood. These receptors were collected from a woman younger than 35 with Graves' ophthalmopathy. The CDR3 runs from the conserved cysteine through the conserved F or W. Fields, in order: D gene, J gene, V gene, CDR3 protein. A D gene is named only where the DNA matches it firmly.

>TRBD1|TRBJ2-4|TRBV28
CASSLGIQGAGNIQYF
>-|TRBJ2-2|TRBV12-3/TRBV12-4
CASSPGGGGELFF
>-|TRBJ2-2|TRBV12-3/TRBV12-4
CASTPGTVNTGELFF
>-|TRBJ1-6|TRBV7-2
CASSPLPTGNSPLHF
>-|TRBJ2-1|TRBV7-2
CASSFIGSYNEQFF
>-|TRBJ1-1|TRBV5-1
CTSSVEGGTEAFF
>-|TRBJ2-7|TRBV5-4
CASSISRGAYEQYF
>TRBD2|TRBJ2-1|TRBV5-1
CASSQTSAKGNEQFF
>TRBD1|TRBJ1-1|TRBV12-3/TRBV12-4
CASNRGTGNTEAFF
>TRBD2|TRBJ2-3|TRBV6-1
CASRGGLAGLRDTQYF
>-|TRBJ1-5|TRBV28
CASSFLGPNQPQHF
>-|TRBJ2-7|TRBV11-1
CASSLNGAALNDYEQYF
>TRBD1|TRBJ1-1|TRBV18
CASSLLTGTNTEAFF